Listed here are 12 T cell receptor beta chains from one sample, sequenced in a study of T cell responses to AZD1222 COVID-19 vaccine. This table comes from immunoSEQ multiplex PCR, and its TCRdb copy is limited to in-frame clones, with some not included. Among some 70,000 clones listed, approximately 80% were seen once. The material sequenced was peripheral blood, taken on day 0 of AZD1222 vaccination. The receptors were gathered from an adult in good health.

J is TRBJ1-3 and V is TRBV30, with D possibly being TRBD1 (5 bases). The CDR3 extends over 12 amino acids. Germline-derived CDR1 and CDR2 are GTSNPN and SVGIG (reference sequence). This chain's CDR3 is CAGTGGGNTIYF. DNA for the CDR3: TGTGCTGGGACGGGGGGTGGAAACACCATATATTTT.

CDR3: CASSLVGSAWPQHF. The CDR3 DNA follows: TGTGCCAGCAGTTTAGTGGGCAGCGCATGGCCCCAGCATTTT. The chain combines TRBV28 with TRBJ1-5; no clear D. Germline CDR1 and CDR2: MDHEN and SYDVKM. The CDR3 length is 14 residues. V lost 2 bases, J lost 9 bases, and 14 bases lay in between.

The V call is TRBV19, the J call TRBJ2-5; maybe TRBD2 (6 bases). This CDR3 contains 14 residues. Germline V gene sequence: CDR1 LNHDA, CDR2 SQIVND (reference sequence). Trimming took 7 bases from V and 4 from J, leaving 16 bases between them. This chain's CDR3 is CASTRTGAPETQYF. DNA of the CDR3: TGTGCCAGTACTAGGACGGGAGCCCCAGAGACCCAGTACTTC.

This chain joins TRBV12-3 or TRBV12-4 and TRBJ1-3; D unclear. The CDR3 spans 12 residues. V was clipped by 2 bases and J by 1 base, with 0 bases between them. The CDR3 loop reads CASSLSGNTIYF. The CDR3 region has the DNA TGTGCCAGCAGTTTATCTGGAAACACCATATATTTT.

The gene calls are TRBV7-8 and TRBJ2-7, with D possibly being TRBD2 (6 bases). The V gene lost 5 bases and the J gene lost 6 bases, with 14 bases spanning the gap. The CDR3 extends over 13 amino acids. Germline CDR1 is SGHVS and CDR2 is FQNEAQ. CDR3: CASSGGLHGEQYF. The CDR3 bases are TGTGCCAGCAGCGGGGGACTGCATGGCGAGCAGTACTTC.

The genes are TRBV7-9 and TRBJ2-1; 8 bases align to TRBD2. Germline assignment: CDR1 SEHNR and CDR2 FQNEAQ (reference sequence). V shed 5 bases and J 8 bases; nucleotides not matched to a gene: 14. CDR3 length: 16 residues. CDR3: CASSRGGTGLLHEQFF. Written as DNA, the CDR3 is TGTGCCAGCAGCCGCGGGGGGACCGGACTTTTGCATGAGCAGTTCTTC.

The CDR3 bases are TGCAGTGCTAGTAGGCGGGGGCCTAAATCTCAGACCTACGAGCAGTACTTC. The encoded protein is CSASRRGPKSQTYEQYF. The chain recombines TRBV20-1 with TRBJ2-7, with D perhaps TRBD2 (7 bases). From germline, CDR1 is DFQATT and CDR2 SNEGSKA (reference sequence). V gave up 3 bases and J gave up 2 bases, with 23 bases separating them. The CDR3 runs 17 residues.

CDR3 loop: CASSKAEAPLAKNIQYF. The CDR3 coding sequence is TGTGCCAGCAGCAAAGCCGAGGCCCCACTAGCCAAAAACATTCAGTACTTC. J is TRBJ2-4 and V is TRBV21-1; the D segment call TRBD2 is taken from the table without a DNA check. TRBV21-1 is flagged as a pseudogene. This CDR3 is 17 amino acids long.

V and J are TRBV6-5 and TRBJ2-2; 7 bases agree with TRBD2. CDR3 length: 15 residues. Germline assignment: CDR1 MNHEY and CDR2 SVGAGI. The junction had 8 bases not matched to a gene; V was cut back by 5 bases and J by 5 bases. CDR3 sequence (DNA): TGTGCCAGCAGTCCCATCGGGGGGTGGACCGGGGAGCTGTTTTTT. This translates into CASSPIGGWTGELFF.

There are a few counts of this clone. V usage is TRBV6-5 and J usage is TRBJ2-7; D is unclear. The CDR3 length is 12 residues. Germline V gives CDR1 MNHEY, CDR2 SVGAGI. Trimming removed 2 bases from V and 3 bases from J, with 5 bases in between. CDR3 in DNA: TGTGCCAGCAGTTACCCTGTCTACGAGCAGTACTTC. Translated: CASSYPVYEQYF.

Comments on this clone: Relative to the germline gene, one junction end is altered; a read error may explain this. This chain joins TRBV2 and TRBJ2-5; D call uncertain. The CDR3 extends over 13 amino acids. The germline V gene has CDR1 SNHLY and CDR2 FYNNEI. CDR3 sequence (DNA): TGTGCCAGCAGCGAAGGACGGTCGGGGACCCAGTACTTC. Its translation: CASSEGRSGTQYF.

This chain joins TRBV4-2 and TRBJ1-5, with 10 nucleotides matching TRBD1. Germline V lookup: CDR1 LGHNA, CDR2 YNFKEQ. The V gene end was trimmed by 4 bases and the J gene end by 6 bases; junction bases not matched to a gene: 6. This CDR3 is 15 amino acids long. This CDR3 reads CASSPDRGGIQPQHF. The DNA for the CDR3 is TGTGCCAGCAGCCCGGACAGGGGGGGGATTCAGCCCCAGCATTTT.